This is a list of T cell receptor beta chains from one sample in a study of identical twins. TCRdb analysed the 5' RACE reads with MiXCR anew, one entry per CDR3 protein. The table has approximately 470,000 distinct CDR3 sequences, 13% to 15% seen once. These same records also appear under a second study, on yellow fever vaccine responses in identical twins.

The sequenced material came from CD4+ T cells sorted from blood. The receptors shown here come from a woman between 18 and 29 years old in good health. Each CDR3 is given with its conserved first and last residue. D genes are given only for firm matches. Clone size, where shown, is once, few, many, or a class for clones that have expanded.

v_call	clone_size	d_call	j_call	cdr3_length	cdr3_nt	cdr3_aa
TRBV29-1	.	TRBD1	TRBJ2-6	15	TGCAGCGTCGGGGGACAGGCTACTGGGGCCAACGTCCTGACTTTC	CSVGGQATGANVLTF
TRBV6-5	.	.	TRBJ2-2	16	TGTGCCAGCAGTTATACCCGACTTGGATCCACCGGGGAGCTGTTTTTT	CASSYTRLGSTGELFF
TRBV9	many	.	TRBJ2-2	17	TGTGCCAGCAGCGTAGCTACGGGCGAAAGTGGAACCGGGGAGCTGTTTTTT	CASSVATGESGTGELFF
TRBV20-1	.	.	TRBJ2-4	14	TGCAGTGCTAGAGATCGTCAGGGCTCAAACATTCAGTACTTC	CSARDRQGSNIQYF
TRBV15	few	.	TRBJ2-7	14	TGTGCCACCAGCAGAGATTACGAGGCCTACGAGCAGTACTTC	CATSRDYEAYEQYF
TRBV2	few	TRBD2	TRBJ2-4	19	TGTGCCAGCAGTGAAGGACTAGCGGACCCTAAACCAGCCAAAAACATTCAGTACTTC	CASSEGLADPKPAKNIQYF
TRBV11-2	.	.	TRBJ2-1	16	TGTGCCAGCAGCCGACAACTAGTGGAGGGGGACAATGAGCAGTTCTTC	CASSRQLVEGDNEQFF
TRBV3-1	few	.	TRBJ2-3	15	TGTGCCAGCAGCCACGATAACCGAGTAGGAGATACGCAGTATTTT	CASSHDNRVGDTQYF
TRBV27	.	TRBD1	TRBJ2-5	15	TGTGCCAGCCGAATGGGGCAGGGGGCACGGGAGACCCAGTACTTC	CASRMGQGARETQYF
TRBV29-1	few	TRBD2	TRBJ2-1	15	TGCAGCGTTGAAGAGAAGACTAGCGGGAGTTGGGAGCAGTTCTTC	CSVEEKTSGSWEQFF
TRBV9	.	.	TRBJ2-5	14	TGTGCCAGCAGCCCCCGGGACACCCTAAGGACCCAGTACTTC	CASSPRDTLRTQYF
TRBV6-4	.	.	TRBJ1-2	15	TGTGCCAGCAGACCAGGGGACCCGGGCGACTATGGCTACACCTTC	CASRPGDPGDYGYTF
TRBV2	few	.	TRBJ2-7	13	TGTGCCAGCAGTGATTCCGTTGAATACGAGCAGTACTTC	CASSDSVEYEQYF
TRBV12-3/TRBV12-4	.	.	TRBJ2-7	15	TGTGCCAGCAGCCACGCCGGGCCCGGGGACTACGAGCAGTACTTC	CASSHAGPGDYEQYF
TRBV12-3/TRBV12-4	.	.	TRBJ1-5	14	TGTGCCAGCAGGAAGAGGATGGCCGGGTCGCCCCAGCATTTT	CASRKRMAGSPQHF
TRBV2	.	.	TRBJ2-7	13	TGTGCCAGCAGTCCTGAACAAGACTTCGAGCAGTACTTC	CASSPEQDFEQYF
TRBV29-1	many	TRBD2	TRBJ2-1	13	TGCAGTGCTAGGACTAGCGGGTACAATGAGCAGTTCTTC	CSARTSGYNEQFF
TRBV18	.	.	TRBJ2-7	12	TGTGCCAGCTCACAACAGGGCTACGAGCAGTACTTC	CASSQQGYEQYF
TRBV27	.	.	TRBJ2-7	14	TGTGCCAGCAACTCGCCTAGCGTGAGTCCCAAGCAGTACTTC	CASNSPSVSPKQYF
TRBV5-1	few	.	TRBJ2-7	14	TGCGCCAGCAGCGATCCGGGGAGTATCTACGAGCAGTACTTC	CASSDPGSIYEQYF
TRBV20-1	.	.	TRBJ2-5	16	TGCAGTGCTAGAGACGTCGCGGGAGTTAGGGGGCGGACCCAGTACTTC	CSARDVAGVRGRTQYF
TRBV10-3	few	.	TRBJ2-3	11	TGTGCCATCAGCTTCACAGATACGCAGTATTTT	CAISFTDTQYF
TRBV2	.	.	TRBJ2-3	15	TGTGCCAGCAGAAGACGGCCAATAAGCACAGATACGCAGTATTTT	CASRRRPISTDTQYF
TRBV5-1	.	.	TRBJ2-1	14	TGCGCCAGCCGGTTTCGGGGCACCCACAATGAGCAGTTCTTC	CASRFRGTHNEQFF
TRBV5-1	many	.	TRBJ2-1	15	TGCGCCAGCAGCTTGGACCTAGCGACCTACAATGAGCAGTTCTTC	CASSLDLATYNEQFF
TRBV3-1	many	TRBD2	TRBJ2-7	14	TGTGCCAGCAGCCAACTAGCGGGGGCCTACGAGCAGTACTTC	CASSQLAGAYEQYF
TRBV6-2/TRBV6-3	few	.	TRBJ2-3	17	TGTGCCAGCAGTTACTCGATCCGGGGAAGCGCCACAGATACGCAGTATTTT	CASSYSIRGSATDTQYF